The clone carrying this T cell receptor beta chain was recorded once. How the authors handled the data: The authors estimated nucleated cell counts from reference gene primer amplification. Clones were sequenced by immunoSEQ multiplex PCR, and TCRdb holds only the in-frame ones, with some missing. V, J and clone size are taken as reported in that table, and D and trimming were inferred from the DNA itself. This sample has about 99,000 clones; about 88% occur once, and the top ten carry 5% to 6.5%. The data were obtained in a study of blood T cell repertoires in COVID-19. On the study more broadly: Specimens from acute and convalescent COVID-19 originated in the United States, Italy and Spain. The cDNA or gDNA used as material had been derived from T cells, B-cell-depleted T cells, or PBMCs.

Sequencing was carried out using peripheral blood. The origin of this receptor is a human donor in a cohort sampled during active COVID-19.

The CDR3 coding sequence is TGTGCCAGCAGCCTAGGGAGGGGGACTCTTGGGTTCGAGCAGTACTTC. Translated, it gives CASSLGRGTLGFEQYF. This sequence joins TRBV27 and TRBJ2-7, with a weak D call TRBD2 (7 bases). V lost 6 bases, J lost 6 bases, and 24 bases lay in between. CDR1 and CDR2 (germline): MNHEY, SMNVEV (reference sequence). CDR3 length: 16 amino acids.